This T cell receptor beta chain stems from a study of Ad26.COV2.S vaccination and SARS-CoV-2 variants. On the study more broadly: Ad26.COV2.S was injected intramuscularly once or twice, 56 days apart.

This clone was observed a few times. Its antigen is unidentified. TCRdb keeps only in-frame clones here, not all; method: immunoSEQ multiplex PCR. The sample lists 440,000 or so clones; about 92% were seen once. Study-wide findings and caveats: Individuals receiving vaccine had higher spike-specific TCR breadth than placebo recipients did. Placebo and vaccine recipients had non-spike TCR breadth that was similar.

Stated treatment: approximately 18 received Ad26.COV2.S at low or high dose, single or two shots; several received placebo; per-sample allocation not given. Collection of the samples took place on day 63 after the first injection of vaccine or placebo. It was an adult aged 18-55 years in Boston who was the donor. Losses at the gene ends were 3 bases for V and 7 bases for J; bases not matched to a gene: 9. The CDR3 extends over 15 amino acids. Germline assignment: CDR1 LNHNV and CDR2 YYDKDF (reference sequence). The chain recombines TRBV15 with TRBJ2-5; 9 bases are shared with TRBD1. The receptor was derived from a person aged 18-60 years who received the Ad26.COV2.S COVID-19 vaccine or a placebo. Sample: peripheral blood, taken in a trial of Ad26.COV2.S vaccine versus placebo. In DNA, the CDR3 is TGTGCCACCAGCAGTCCCGGGACAGGGTACGGGACCCAGTACTTC. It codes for CATSSPGTGYGTQYF.